This T cell receptor (beta chain) was retrieved from a study of CD8 T cells in Susac syndrome. Points from the study as a whole: The study's TCR sequencing and HLA analysis covered a relatively small number of individuals, and the study acknowledged this.

Germline values: CDR1 DFQATT, CDR2 SNEGSKA (reference sequence). Trimming left V 4 bases short and J 8 bases short, with 12 bases between. The CDR3 totals 12 residues. It was with random hexamers that about 0.45 to 1 ug RNA was reverse transcribed. Amplification of TCR beta CDR3 was carried out by immunoSEQ multiplex PCR, which covered 54 Vbeta and 13 Jbeta segments. TCRdb re-derived calls from the immunoSEQ multiplex PCR reads in MiXCR, one entry per CDR3 protein. The sample holds just over 150,000 distinct CDR3 sequences, over 85% seen once. CD8+ and CD4+ T cells taken from blood had their TCR beta sequenced. As concerns this clonotype: Its antigen remains unknown.

The chain links TRBV20-1 to TRBJ2-1; no firm D call. The sample consisted of CD8+ T cells from PBMCs. This TCR derives from a human donor with multiple sclerosis. As DNA, the CDR3 is TGCAGTGCTAACCAAAAGGGTGATGAGCAGTTCTTC. This codes for CSANQKGDEQFF.